Shown below are 10 T cell receptor beta chains from a single sample sequenced in a study of shared clonotypes between healthy human individuals. Repertoires were generated with immunoSEQ multiplex PCR, while TCRdb's copy carries only in-frame clones and drops some. Of around 2.3 million clones listed, about 94% are singletons. Sample: naive CD4+ T cells sorted from blood. The subset denotes: CD45RA+ positively selected. The origin of the receptors is a man aged 18 to 35 in good health.

Note on this clone: Germline and junction disagree at one end, which may indicate a read error. The V call is TRBV5-6, the J call TRBJ2-3; D gene unclear. CDR1 is SGHDT, CDR2 YYEEEE, per germline. CDR3 length: 12 residues. This CDR3 is CASSLVGPSVDF. In DNA form, the CDR3 reads TGTGCCAGCAGCTTGGTAGGACCTTCGGTGGATTTT.

CDR3 region: CASSSFGEGYGYTF. The CDR3 nucleotides read TGTGCCAGCAGCTCTTTTGGTGAGGGGTATGGCTACACCTTC. This chain connects TRBV5-4 to TRBJ1-2, with D perhaps matching TRBD1 (5 bases). The V gene lost 3 bases and the J gene lost 5 bases, with 14 bases spanning the gap. CDR3 length: 14 residues. The germline V gene encodes CDR1 SGHNT and CDR2 YYREEE (reference sequence).

The chain has TRBV5-4 and TRBJ2-4; D not certain. V was shortened by 0 bases and J by 1 base, with 5 bases between the two germline ends. The CDR3 has 14 residues. Germline-derived CDR1 and CDR2 are SGHNT and YYREEE (reference sequence). The CDR3 region is CASSLVSAKNIQYF. For the CDR3, the DNA is TGTGCCAGCAGCTTGGTGTCGGCCAAAAACATTCAGTACTTC.

This clone has more than one count but fewer than ten. The chain is built from TRBV5-4 and TRBJ1-3; no clear D gene. Germline V gene sequence: CDR1 SGHNT, CDR2 YYREEE (reference sequence). This CDR3 spans 15 amino acids. Trimming pared 3 bases from V and 0 bases from J, leaving 10 bases between. CDR3 sequence (DNA): TGTGCCAGCAGCTCGTCACCAAGCTCTGGAAACACCATATATTTT. Its protein is CASSSSPSSGNTIYF.

Worth noting for this clone: The same CDR3 can be traced to other DNA sequences in this sample. The chain combines TRBV2 with TRBJ2-1, with TRBD2 identical over 9 bases. J was trimmed by 7 bases and V by 6 bases; bases with no gene match: 1. The CDR3 is 12 residues long. Germline V gives CDR1 SNHLY, CDR2 FYNNEI. The CDR3 sequence: CASRLAGNEQFF. The CDR3 DNA reads TGTGCCAGCAGACTAGCGGGTAATGAGCAGTTCTTC.

The CDR3 loop reads CASSLRASGGPQYF. As DNA, the CDR3 is TGTGCCAGCAGCTTACGGGCTAGCGGGGGTCCGCAGTATTTT. The chain combines TRBV13 with TRBJ2-3; the match to TRBD2 covers 10 bases. CDR1 and CDR2 (germline): PRHDT, FYEKMQ (reference sequence). The CDR3 extends over 14 amino acids. The V gene end was trimmed by 2 bases and the J gene end by 10 bases; junction bases not matched to a gene: 6.

This clone occurred a few times. Other DNA sequences from this sample encode an identical CDR3 as well. The J gene is TRBJ1-5, the V gene TRBV2; D might be TRBD1 (6 bases). The V gene lost 6 bases and the J gene lost 2 bases, with 14 bases spanning the gap. The CDR3 sequence is 15 residues long. Germline V gene sequence: CDR1 SNHLY, CDR2 FYNNEI. Here the CDR3 reads CASSEQGAGNQPQHF. The DNA of the CDR3 is TGTGCCAGCAGCGAACAGGGCGCGGGCAATCAGCCCCAGCATTTT. The entire variable domain, with the rest obtained from reference TRBV2 and TRBJ1-5, is as follows: EPEVTQTPSHQVTQMGQEVILRCVPISNHLYFYWYRQILGQKVEFLVSFYNNEISEKSEIFDDQFSVERPDGSNFTLKIRSTKLEDSAMYFCASSEQGAGNQPQHFGDGTRLSIL.

About this clone: The sample carries other DNA sequences with the same CDR3. The chain is built from TRBV9 and TRBJ1-1; 7 bases fit TRBD1. The V gene end was trimmed by 4 bases and the J gene end by 4 bases; junction bases not matched to a gene: 4. The CDR3 consists of 13 residues. The V gene's germline CDR1 is SGDLS and CDR2 YYNGEE. CDR3 loop: CASSLGGGTEAFF. DNA of the CDR3: TGTGCCAGCAGCCTAGGGGGCGGCACTGAAGCTTTCTTT.

The V call is TRBV6-5, the J call TRBJ1-2, with a possible D match to TRBD1 (6 bases). V lost 2 bases and J 3 bases, leaving 10 bases between the germline ends. This CDR3 has 14 amino acids. Germline V lookup: CDR1 MNHEY, CDR2 SVGAGI. This CDR3 reads CASSYRDRYYGYTF. The CDR3, as DNA: TGTGCCAGCAGTTACCGAGACAGGTACTATGGCTACACCTTC.

The genes are TRBV5-6 and TRBJ2-7; TRBD1 matches 9 bases. CDR1 and CDR2 from the germline V gene are SGHDT and YYEEEE. Trimming took 7 bases from V and 3 from J; bases not matched to a gene: 11. This CDR3 is built from 15 residues. This CDR3 reads CASRLSGTGSYEQYF. The CDR3 coding sequence is TGTGCCAGCCGACTTTCCGGGACAGGGAGCTACGAGCAGTACTTC.